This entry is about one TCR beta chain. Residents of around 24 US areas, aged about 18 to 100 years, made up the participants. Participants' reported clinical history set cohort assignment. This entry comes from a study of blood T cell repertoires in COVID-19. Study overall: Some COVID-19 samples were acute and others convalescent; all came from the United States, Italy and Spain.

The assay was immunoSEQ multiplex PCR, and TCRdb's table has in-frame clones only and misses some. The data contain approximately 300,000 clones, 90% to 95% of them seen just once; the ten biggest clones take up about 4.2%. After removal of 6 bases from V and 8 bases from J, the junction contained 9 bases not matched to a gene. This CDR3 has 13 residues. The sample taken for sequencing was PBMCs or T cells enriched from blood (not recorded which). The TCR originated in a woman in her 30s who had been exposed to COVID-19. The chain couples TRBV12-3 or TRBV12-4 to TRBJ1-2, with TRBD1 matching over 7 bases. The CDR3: CASSLDRAGGYTF. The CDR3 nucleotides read TGTGCCAGCAGCCTTGACAGGGCTGGAGGCTACACCTTC.